This TCR beta chain is from a study of blood T cell repertoires in COVID-19. This CDR3 region has 16 residues. CDR1 and CDR2 (germline): MNHEY, SVGEGT. Trimming took 2 bases from V and 2 from J, leaving 13 bases between them. The assay was immunoSEQ multiplex PCR, and TCRdb's table has in-frame clones only and misses some. The top ten hold under 5% of the sample, which has 150,000 to 200,000 clones, 85% to 90% seen once. This receptor was taken from a woman aged 70-85 years with acute or convalescent COVID-19. The chain has TRBV6-2 or TRBV6-3 and TRBJ1-3; no clear D. Sequenced material: peripheral blood. CDR3 DNA: TGTGCCAGCAGTTACCGTTTGGGCGACCCTGGAAACACCATATATTTT. It is translated as CASSYRLGDPGNTIYF.